A selection of T cell receptor beta chains follows, all from one sample in a study of early T cells in non-severe SARS-CoV-2 infection. TCRdb reprocessed the 5' RACE reads via MiXCR and lists one record per CDR3 protein. The data hold under 25,000 distinct CDR3 sequences, with less than 5% observed a single time. Sequenced material: whole blood. Every receptor here comes from an adult who was a healthcare worker with PCR-confirmed SARS-CoV-2 infection or an uninfected control (not recorded which). Each CDR3 is given with its conserved first and last residue. The D gene is left open where the match is weak. Rows may omit the clone size; those that give it use once, few, many or a size class.

TRBV7-6	TRBJ1-6	-	many	TGTGCCAGCAGCTTGTTCCGGGACTCTAATAATTCACCCCTCCACTTT	CASSLFRDSNNSPLHF
TRBV7-8	TRBJ2-3	TRBD1	many	TGTGCCAGCAGCCAAGTGACAGGGCAGAGCACAGATACGCAGTATTTT	CASSQVTGQSTDTQYF
TRBV5-1	TRBJ1-4	-	many	TGCGCCAGCAGCTTGGACGGAGATGAAAAACTGTTTTTT	CASSLDGDEKLFF
TRBV7-9	TRBJ2-7	-	many	TGTGCCAGCAGCCTCGGGATACCCCGCTACGAGCAGTACTTC	CASSLGIPRYEQYF
TRBV11-1	TRBJ1-5	-	many	TGTGCCAGCAGCTCCAGGGGTCAGAATCAGCCCCAGCATTTT	CASSSRGQNQPQHF
TRBV4-3	TRBJ2-2	-	many	TGCGCCAGCAGCCCTCAGATCAGACAGGCCACCGGGGAGCTGTTTTTT	CASSPQIRQATGELFF
TRBV20-1	TRBJ2-2	-	many	TGCAGTGCTAGAGATAGGGGGGGCCTGAACACCGGGGAGCTGTTTTTT	CSARDRGGLNTGELFF
TRBV30	TRBJ2-1	-	many	TGTGCCTGGAGTGTACCTTGGGGAAGGTCATACAATGAGCAGTTCTTC	CAWSVPWGRSYNEQFF
TRBV18	TRBJ2-3	TRBD1	many	TGTGCCAGCTCACCCCGACAGGGCTTTAGACCTAGCACAGATACGCAGTATTTT	CASSPRQGFRPSTDTQYF
TRBV6-1	TRBJ1-1	-	many	TGTGCCAGCAGTGAAAGGGCGAGGAGCACTGAAGCTTTCTTT	CASSERARSTEAFF
TRBV7-8	TRBJ2-7	-	many	TGTGCCAGCAGCTTAGAGGCTCTCTCCTACGAGCAGTACTTC	CASSLEALSYEQYF
TRBV20-1	TRBJ2-5	-	many	TGCAGTGCGAGCGTTCAAGAGACCCAGTACTTC	CSASVQETQYF
TRBV19	TRBJ1-2	-	many	TGTGCCAGTAGCCCGGCGGACTATGGCTACACCTTC	CASSPADYGYTF
TRBV29-1	TRBJ1-3	-	many	TGCAGCGTGAATTTCAGGCGTGAGACCTTGGGGGGAAACACCATATATTTT	CSVNFRRETLGGNTIYF
TRBV4-2	TRBJ1-5	-	many	TGTGCCAGCAGCCAAGATGGAGACACCGATCAGCCCCAGCATTTT	CASSQDGDTDQPQHF
TRBV30	TRBJ2-1	-	many	TGTGCCTGGGTAGCGTACAATGAGCAGTTCTTC	CAWVAYNEQFF
TRBV3-1	TRBJ1-4	-	many	TGTGCCAGCAGCCAGTGGGAAATCAATGAAAAACTGTTTTTT	CASSQWEINEKLFF
TRBV3-1	TRBJ2-7	TRBD1	few	TGTGCCAGCAGCCAAGAGAGGGGACAGGGGTTATACCTTTCCAATTACGAGCAGTACTTC	CASSQERGQGLYLSNYEQYF
TRBV7-9	TRBJ1-1	-	many	TGTGCCAGCAGCCCCCGGGGGGTCAGGGCCACTGAAGCTTTCTTT	CASSPRGVRATEAFF
TRBV10-3	TRBJ1-1	-	many	TGTGCCATCAGTGAGCAAACCCGAGCTTTCTTT	CAISEQTRAFF
TRBV6-5	TRBJ2-4	TRBD1	few	TGTGCCAGCAGACGAACCCCATCGACAGGGGCCAAAAACATTCAGTACTTC	CASRRTPSTGAKNIQYF
TRBV6-5	TRBJ2-6	-	many	TGTGCCAGCAGCCCTTACCAATCTGGGGCCAACGTCCTGACTTTC	CASSPYQSGANVLTF
TRBV20-1	TRBJ2-7	-	-	TGCAGTGCTGGGTATATAACCTACGAGCAGTACTTC	CSAGYITYEQYF
TRBV5-6	TRBJ1-5	TRBD1	many	TGTGCCAGCAGCTTGGGGCAGGGGGCTAGCAATCAGCCCCAGCATTTT	CASSLGQGASNQPQHF
TRBV29-1	TRBJ2-2	-	many	TGCAGCGTTTTATGGACCGGGGAGCTGTTTTTT	CSVLWTGELFF
TRBV6-1	TRBJ2-7	-	many	TGTGCCAGCAGTGAGACCGACTATCCCCAGGGCGAGCAGTACTTC	CASSETDYPQGEQYF
TRBV29-1	TRBJ2-5	-	many	TGCAGCGTTGAACGGAGGAGGGGGCGGCTCCAGACCCAGTACTTC	CSVERRRGRLQTQYF
TRBV6-2/TRBV6-3	TRBJ2-1	-	many	TGTGCCAGCAGTTACTTGGGAGGTGAGCAGTTCTTC	CASSYLGGEQFF
TRBV30	TRBJ2-5	-	many	TGTGCCTGGAGGAAAGGTGGGGGGCGACAAGAGACCCAGTACTTC	CAWRKGGGRQETQYF
TRBV5-1	TRBJ1-2	-	few	TGCGCCAGCAGCTTGGATGGCGGAACGTTGGGCGGCTACACCTTC	CASSLDGGTLGGYTF
TRBV6-2/TRBV6-3	TRBJ1-5	TRBD1	many	TGTGCCAGCAGTGGGACAGGAGGGTGGCAGCCCCAGCATTTT	CASSGTGGWQPQHF
TRBV5-8	TRBJ1-4	TRBD1	many	TGTGCCAGCAGCAACACCGGGACAGGGTATTCTGAAAAACTGTTTTTT	CASSNTGTGYSEKLFF
TRBV13	TRBJ2-7	TRBD2	many	TGTGCCAGCAGCTTAGTGGCTAGCGGGGGTCGTGAGCAGTACTTC	CASSLVASGGREQYF
TRBV12-3/TRBV12-4	TRBJ1-2	TRBD1	many	TGTGCCAGCAGTACTGCCGGGACAGGGCTTGGCTACACCTTC	CASSTAGTGLGYTF
TRBV30	TRBJ1-2	TRBD1	few	TGTGCCTGGAGTGTAGGGGGCAGGTTCTATGGCTACACCTTC	CAWSVGGRFYGYTF
TRBV11-2	TRBJ1-1	-	many	TGTGCCAGCAGCCGGAACAGGGTCCATGAAGCTTTCTTT	CASSRNRVHEAFF
TRBV29-1	TRBJ1-2	-	many	TGCAGCGTTGAAGGGATCTACTATGGCTACACCTTC	CSVEGIYYGYTF
TRBV23-1	TRBJ2-7	TRBD2	many	TGCGCCAGCAACTCGCCGACTAGCGGGGTCTACGAGCAGTACTTC	CASNSPTSGVYEQYF
TRBV29-1	TRBJ1-1	-	medium-sized	TGCAGCGTCCGGACTACTGAAGCTTTCTTT	CSVRTTEAFF
TRBV6-2/TRBV6-3	TRBJ1-5	-	many	TGTGCCAGCACGGATAGTAGCAATCAGCCCCAGCATTTT	CASTDSSNQPQHF
TRBV12-3/TRBV12-4	TRBJ2-7	-	many	TGTGCCAGCAGTTTCCACAGACAGTTCTACGAGCAGTACTTC	CASSFHRQFYEQYF
TRBV5-1	TRBJ1-1	TRBD1	medium-sized	TGCGCCAGCAGCTTAGCGGGACAGGGGAACACTGAAGCTTTCTTT	CASSLAGQGNTEAFF
TRBV25-1	TRBJ2-3	-	many	TGTGCCAGCAGTGAACCTGCCCCCTCGAGCACAGATACGCAGTATTTT	CASSEPAPSSTDTQYF
TRBV20-1	TRBJ2-6	-	many	TGCAGTGCTAGTCCAGGCGCTCCCTCTGGGGCCAACGTCCTGACTTTC	CSASPGAPSGANVLTF
TRBV20-1	TRBJ2-5	TRBD2	many	TGCGCAACGCCGGGGCGGGGGGGCCGAGAGACCCAGTACTTC	CATPGRGGRETQYF
TRBV7-8	TRBJ2-3	-	many	TGTGCCAGCAGCTTAGAGGCGGCCGGAGATACGCAGTATTTT	CASSLEAAGDTQYF
TRBV11-2	TRBJ2-5	TRBD1	many	TGTGCCAGCAGCCCGAACCCGGGACAGCAAGAGACCCAGTACTTC	CASSPNPGQQETQYF
TRBV10-2	TRBJ1-1	-	-	TGCGCCAGCAGTGAGGGTCGGACTGAAGCTTTCTTT	CASSEGRTEAFF
TRBV6-1	TRBJ2-6	TRBD1	many	TGTGCCAGCAGCCAGGGGGCTGGGGCCAACGTCCTGACTTTC	CASSQGAGANVLTF
TRBV20-1	TRBJ2-3	TRBD2	many	TGCAGTGCCGACCACCCTGGGACTAGCGCGGATACCTACGGGACAGATACGCAGTATTTT	CSADHPGTSADTYGTDTQYF
TRBV5-1	TRBJ2-1	-	many	TGCGCCAGCAAGGGGGGACCCCTGGAGCAGTTCTTC	CASKGGPLEQFF
TRBV5-5	TRBJ2-7	TRBD1	many	TGTGCCAGCAGCTGGGGGACAGGGTCCTACGAGCAGTACTTC	CASSWGTGSYEQYF